The subject of this entry is one T cell receptor (beta chain). This table comes from immunoSEQ multiplex PCR, and its TCRdb copy is limited to in-frame clones, with some not included. The table lists some 300,000 clones, about 90% of them singletons. This entry comes from a study of blood T cell repertoires in COVID-19. The sequenced sample was peripheral blood. This TCR was sampled from a woman between 45 and 60 years old with COVID-19, enrolled during active disease.

DNA of the CDR3: TGTGCCAGCAGACCAGGGTCTAGCTATGGCTACACCTTC. Translation gives CASRPGSSYGYTF. The rearrangement links TRBV7-9 to TRBJ1-2, with D maybe TRBD1 (5 bases). Germline lookup yields CDR1 SEHNR and CDR2 FQNEAQ (reference sequence). The CDR3 length is 13 residues. Trimming removed 6 bases from V and 4 bases from J, with 12 bases in between.